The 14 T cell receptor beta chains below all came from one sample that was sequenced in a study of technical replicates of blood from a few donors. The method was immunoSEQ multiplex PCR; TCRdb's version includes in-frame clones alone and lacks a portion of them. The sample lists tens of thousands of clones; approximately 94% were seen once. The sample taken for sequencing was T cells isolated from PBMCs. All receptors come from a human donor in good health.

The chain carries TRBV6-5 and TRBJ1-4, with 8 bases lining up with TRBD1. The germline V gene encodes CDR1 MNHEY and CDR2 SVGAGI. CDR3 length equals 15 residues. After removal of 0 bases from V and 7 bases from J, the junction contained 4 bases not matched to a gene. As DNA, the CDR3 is TGTGCCAGCAGTTACTCCACAGGGGGAATTGAAAAACTGTTTTTT. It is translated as CASSYSTGGIEKLFF.

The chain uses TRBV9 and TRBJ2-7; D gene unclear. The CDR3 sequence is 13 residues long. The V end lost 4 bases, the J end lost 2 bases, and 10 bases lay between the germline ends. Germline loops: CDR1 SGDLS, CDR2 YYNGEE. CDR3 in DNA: TGTGCCAGCAGCCCCCGCGATACCTACGAGCAGTACTTC. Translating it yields CASSPRDTYEQYF.

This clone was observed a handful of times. The CDR3 loop reads CSIELAGTFF. The DNA for the CDR3 is TGCAGTATAGAATTGGCAGGGACTTTCTTT. The chain is built from TRBV20-1 and TRBJ1-1, with D perhaps matching TRBD1 (5 bases). Germline V gives CDR1 DFQATT, CDR2 SNEGSKA (reference sequence). V was trimmed by 8 bases and J by 12 bases, leaving 16 bases between them. The CDR3 is 10 amino acids.

The CDR3 nucleotides are TGTGCCAGCAGCGGGGGACTAGCGGCCTACGAGCAGTACTTC. It translates to CASSGGLAAYEQYF. The chain couples TRBV5-4 to TRBJ2-7, with 11 positions matching TRBD2. CDR1 is SGHNT, CDR2 YYREEE, per germline (reference sequence). CDR3 length: 14 amino acids. V was clipped by 4 bases and J by 2 bases; unmatched bases: 2.

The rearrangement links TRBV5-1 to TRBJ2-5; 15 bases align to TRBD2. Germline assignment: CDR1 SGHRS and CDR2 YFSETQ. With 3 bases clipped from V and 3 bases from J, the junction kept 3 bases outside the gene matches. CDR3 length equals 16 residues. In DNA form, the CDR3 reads TGCGCCAGCAGCTCCAGGACTAGCGGGAGGGAAGAGACCCAGTACTTC. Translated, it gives CASSSRTSGREETQYF. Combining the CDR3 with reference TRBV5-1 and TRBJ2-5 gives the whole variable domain KAGVTQTPRYLIKTRGQQVTLSCSPISGHRSVSWYQQTPGQGLQFLFEYFSETQRNKGNFPGRFSGRQFSNSRSEMNVSTLELGDSALYLCASSSRTSGREETQYFGPGTRLLVL.

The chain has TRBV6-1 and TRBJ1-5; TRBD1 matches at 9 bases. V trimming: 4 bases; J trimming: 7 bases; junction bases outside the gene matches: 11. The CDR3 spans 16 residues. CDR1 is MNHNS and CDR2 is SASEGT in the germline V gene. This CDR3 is CASSVGRTGGGQPQHF. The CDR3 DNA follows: TGTGCCAGCAGTGTCGGTCGAACAGGGGGCGGGCAGCCCCAGCATTTT.

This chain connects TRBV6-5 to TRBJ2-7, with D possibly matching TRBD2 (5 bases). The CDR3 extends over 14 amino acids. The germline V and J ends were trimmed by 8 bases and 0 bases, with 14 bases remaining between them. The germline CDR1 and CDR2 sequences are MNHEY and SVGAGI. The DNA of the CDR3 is TGTGCCAGCGGGGTGTTTCGGGGCTCCTACGAGCAGTACTTC. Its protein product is CASGVFRGSYEQYF.

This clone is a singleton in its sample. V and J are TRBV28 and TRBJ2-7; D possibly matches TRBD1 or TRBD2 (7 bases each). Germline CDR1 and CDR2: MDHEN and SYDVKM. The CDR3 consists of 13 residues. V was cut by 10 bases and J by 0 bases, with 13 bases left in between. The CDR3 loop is CATRGGTSYEQYF. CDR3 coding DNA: TGTGCCACCAGGGGGGGAACCTCCTACGAGCAGTACTTC.

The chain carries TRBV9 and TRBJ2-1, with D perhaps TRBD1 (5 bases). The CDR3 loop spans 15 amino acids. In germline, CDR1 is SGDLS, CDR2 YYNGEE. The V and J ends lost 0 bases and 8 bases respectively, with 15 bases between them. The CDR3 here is CASSVVGQAGDEQFF. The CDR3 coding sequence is TGTGCCAGCAGCGTAGTGGGGCAGGCCGGCGATGAGCAGTTCTTC.

For the CDR3, the DNA is TGTGCCAGCAGCTTGGCCGGGACTAGCGGGACGGATACGCAGTATTTT. Amino acid sequence: CASSLAGTSGTDTQYF. This chain joins TRBV7-8 and TRBJ2-3, with 13 bases matching TRBD2. V was clipped by 3 bases and J by 6 bases; unmatched bases: 6. The CDR3 covers 16 residues. Germline loops: CDR1 SGHVS, CDR2 FQNEAQ.

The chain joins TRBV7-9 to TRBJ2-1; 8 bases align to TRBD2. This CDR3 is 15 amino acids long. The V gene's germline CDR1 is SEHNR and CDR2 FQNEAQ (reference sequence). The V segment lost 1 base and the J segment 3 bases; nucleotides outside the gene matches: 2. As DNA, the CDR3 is TGTGCCAGCAGCTTAGGGACTAGCAGCTACAATGAGCAGTTCTTC. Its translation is CASSLGTSSYNEQFF.

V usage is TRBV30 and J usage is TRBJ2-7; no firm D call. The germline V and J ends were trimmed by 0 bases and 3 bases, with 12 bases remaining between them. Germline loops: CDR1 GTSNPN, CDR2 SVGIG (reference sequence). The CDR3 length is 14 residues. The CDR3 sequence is CAWSVVAGLYEQYF. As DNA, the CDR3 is TGTGCCTGGAGTGTAGTGGCAGGCCTCTACGAGCAGTACTTC.

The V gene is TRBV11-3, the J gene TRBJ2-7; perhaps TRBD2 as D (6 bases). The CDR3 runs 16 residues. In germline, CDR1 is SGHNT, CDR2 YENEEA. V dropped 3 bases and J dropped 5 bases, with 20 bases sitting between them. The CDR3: CASSFSVRDLADEQYF. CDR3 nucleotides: TGTGCCAGCAGCTTTTCTGTGCGGGACCTCGCGGACGAGCAGTACTTC.

CDR3 amino acids: CASSQETVPNEQYF. The CDR3 DNA sequence: TGCGCCAGCAGCCAAGAAACCGTTCCTAACGAGCAGTACTTC. V and J are TRBV4-1 and TRBJ2-7; D is unclear. CDR1 is MGHRA and CDR2 is YSYEKL in the germline V gene. This CDR3 is built from 14 residues. V was clipped by 0 bases and J by 5 bases, with 11 bases between them.